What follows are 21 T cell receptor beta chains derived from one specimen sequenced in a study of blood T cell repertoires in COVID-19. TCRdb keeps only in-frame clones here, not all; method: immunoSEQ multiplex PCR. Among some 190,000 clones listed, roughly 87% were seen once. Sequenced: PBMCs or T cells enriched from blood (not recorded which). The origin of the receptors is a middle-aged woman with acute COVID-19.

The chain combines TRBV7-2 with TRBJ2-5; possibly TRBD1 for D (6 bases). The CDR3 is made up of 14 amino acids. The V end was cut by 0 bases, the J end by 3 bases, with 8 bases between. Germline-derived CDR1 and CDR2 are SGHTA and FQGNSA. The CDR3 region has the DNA TGTGCCAGCAGCTTAGCGGGGACAAAAGAGACCCAGTACTTC. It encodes CASSLAGTKETQYF. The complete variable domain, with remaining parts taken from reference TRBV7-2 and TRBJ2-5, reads GAGVSQSPSNKVTEKGKDVELRCDPISGHTALYWYRQSLGQGLEFLIYFQGNSAPDKSGLPSDRFSAERTGGSVSTLTIQRTQQEDSAVYLCASSLAGTKETQYFGPGTRLLVL.

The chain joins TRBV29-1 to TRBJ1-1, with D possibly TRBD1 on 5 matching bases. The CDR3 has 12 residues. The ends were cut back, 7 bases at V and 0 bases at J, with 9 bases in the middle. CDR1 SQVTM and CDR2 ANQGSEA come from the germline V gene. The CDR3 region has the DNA TGCAGCGGGTCGGGGGTGAACACTGAAGCTTTCTTT. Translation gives CSGSGVNTEAFF.

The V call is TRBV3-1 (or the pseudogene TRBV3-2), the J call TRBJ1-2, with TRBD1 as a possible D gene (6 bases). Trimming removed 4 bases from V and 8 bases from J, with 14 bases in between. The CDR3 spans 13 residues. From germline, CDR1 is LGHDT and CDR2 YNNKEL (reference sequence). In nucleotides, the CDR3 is TGTGCCAGCAGCCTATCAGGGGAAGGCGGCTACACCTTC. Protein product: CASSLSGEGGYTF.

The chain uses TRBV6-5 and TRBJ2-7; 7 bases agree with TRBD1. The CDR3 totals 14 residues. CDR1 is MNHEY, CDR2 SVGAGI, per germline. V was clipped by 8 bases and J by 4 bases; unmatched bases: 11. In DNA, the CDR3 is TGTGCCAGCCGCCAAGGACAGGCCCGATACGAGCAGTACTTC. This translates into CASRQGQARYEQYF.

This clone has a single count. CDR3 sequence: CASSAPSEFGEAQYF. Here the CDR3 DNA reads TGTGCCAGCAGCGCCCCTTCGGAGTTCGGGGAGGCGCAGTATTTT. The chain recombines TRBV11-1 with TRBJ2-3, with D tentatively TRBD2 (6 bases). V lost 5 bases to trimming and J lost 10 bases, with 22 bases between them. Germline-derived CDR1 and CDR2 are SGHAT and FQDESV (reference sequence). The CDR3 is made up of 15 amino acids. Full variable domain (missing parts from reference TRBV11-1 and TRBJ2-3): EAEVAQSPRYKITEKSQAVAFWCDPISGHATLYWYRQILGQGPELLVQFQDESVVDDSQLPKDRFSAERLKGVDSTLKIQPAELGDSAMYLCASSAPSEFGEAQYFGPGTRLTVL.

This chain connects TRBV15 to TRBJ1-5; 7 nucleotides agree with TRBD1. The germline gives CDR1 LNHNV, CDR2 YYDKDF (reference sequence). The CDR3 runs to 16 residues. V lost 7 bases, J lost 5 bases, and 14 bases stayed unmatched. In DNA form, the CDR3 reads TGTGCCACCACCCAGGGGGTTAACAGGCCAGATCAGCCCCAGCATTTT. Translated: CATTQGVNRPDQPQHF.

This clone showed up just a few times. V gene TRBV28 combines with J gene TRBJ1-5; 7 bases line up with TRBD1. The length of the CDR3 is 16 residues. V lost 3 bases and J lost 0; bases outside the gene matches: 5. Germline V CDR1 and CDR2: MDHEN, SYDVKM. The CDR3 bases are TGTGCCAGCAGTTTCACGACAGGGATTAGCAATCAGCCCCAGCATTTT. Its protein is CASSFTTGISNQPQHF.

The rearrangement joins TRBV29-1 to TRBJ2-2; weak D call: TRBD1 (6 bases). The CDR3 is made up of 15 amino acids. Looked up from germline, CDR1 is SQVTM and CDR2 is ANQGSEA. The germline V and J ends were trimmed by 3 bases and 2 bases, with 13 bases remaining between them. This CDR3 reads CSVERPGDNTGELFF. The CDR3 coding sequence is TGCAGCGTTGAGAGACCAGGGGATAACACCGGGGAGCTGTTTTTT.

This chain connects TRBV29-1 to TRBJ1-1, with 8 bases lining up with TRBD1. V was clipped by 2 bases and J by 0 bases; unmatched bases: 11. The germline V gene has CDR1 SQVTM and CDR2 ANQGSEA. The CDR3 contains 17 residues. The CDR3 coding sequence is TGCAGCGTTGAACGAGGGCAGGGGGCGTTCATGAACACTGAAGCTTTCTTT. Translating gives CSVERGQGAFMNTEAFF.

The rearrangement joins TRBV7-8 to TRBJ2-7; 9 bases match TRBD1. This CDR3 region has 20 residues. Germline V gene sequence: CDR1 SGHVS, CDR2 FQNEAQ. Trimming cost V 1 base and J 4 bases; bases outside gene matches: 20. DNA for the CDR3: TGTGCCAGCAGCTTAGGGGGGACAGGGATCGAGACTAGCCAAAAATACGAGCAGTACTTC. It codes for CASSLGGTGIETSQKYEQYF.

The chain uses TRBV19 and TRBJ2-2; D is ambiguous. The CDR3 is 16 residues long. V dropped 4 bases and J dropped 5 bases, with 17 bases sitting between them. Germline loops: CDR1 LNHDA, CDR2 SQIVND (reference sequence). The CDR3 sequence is CASSTRSGGVTGELFF. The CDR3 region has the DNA TGTGCCAGTAGTACTAGGTCTGGCGGAGTTACCGGGGAGCTGTTTTTT.

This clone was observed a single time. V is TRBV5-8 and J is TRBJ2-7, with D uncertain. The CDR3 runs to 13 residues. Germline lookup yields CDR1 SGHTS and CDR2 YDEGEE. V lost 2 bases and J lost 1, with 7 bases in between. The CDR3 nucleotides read TGTGCCAGCAGCTTCACAGAGTCCTACGAGCAGTACTTC. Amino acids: CASSFTESYEQYF.

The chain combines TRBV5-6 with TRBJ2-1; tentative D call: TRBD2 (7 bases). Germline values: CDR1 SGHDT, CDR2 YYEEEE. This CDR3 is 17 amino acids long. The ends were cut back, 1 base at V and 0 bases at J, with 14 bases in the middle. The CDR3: CASSLNGGGSSYNEQFF. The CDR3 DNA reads TGTGCCAGCAGCTTGAATGGGGGCGGGAGCTCCTACAATGAGCAGTTCTTC.

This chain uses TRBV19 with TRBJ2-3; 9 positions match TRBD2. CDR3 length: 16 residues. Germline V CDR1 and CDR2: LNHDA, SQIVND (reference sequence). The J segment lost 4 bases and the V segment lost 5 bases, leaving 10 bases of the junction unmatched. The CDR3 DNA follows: TGTGCCAGTAGTGCTCAACTAGCGGGTGGGGCAGATACGCAGTATTTT. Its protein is CASSAQLAGGADTQYF.

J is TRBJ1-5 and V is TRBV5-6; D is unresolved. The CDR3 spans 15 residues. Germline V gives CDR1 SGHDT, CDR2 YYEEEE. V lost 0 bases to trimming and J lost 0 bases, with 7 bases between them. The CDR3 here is CASSLAPNSNQPQHF. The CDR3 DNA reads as TGTGCCAGCAGCTTGGCTCCTAATAGCAATCAGCCCCAGCATTTT.

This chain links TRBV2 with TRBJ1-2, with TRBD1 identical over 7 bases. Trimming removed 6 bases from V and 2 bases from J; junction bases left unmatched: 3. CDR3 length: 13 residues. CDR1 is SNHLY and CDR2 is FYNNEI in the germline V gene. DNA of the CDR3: TGTGCCAGCAGGGAGACAGGGAACTATGGCTACACCTTC. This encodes CASRETGNYGYTF.

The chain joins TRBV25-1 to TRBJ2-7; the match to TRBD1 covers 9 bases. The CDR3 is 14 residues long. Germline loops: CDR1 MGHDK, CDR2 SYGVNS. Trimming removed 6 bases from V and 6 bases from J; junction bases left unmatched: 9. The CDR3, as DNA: TGTGCCAGCAGATTCCGGGACAGGGTGGCCGAGCAGTACTTC. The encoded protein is CASRFRDRVAEQYF.

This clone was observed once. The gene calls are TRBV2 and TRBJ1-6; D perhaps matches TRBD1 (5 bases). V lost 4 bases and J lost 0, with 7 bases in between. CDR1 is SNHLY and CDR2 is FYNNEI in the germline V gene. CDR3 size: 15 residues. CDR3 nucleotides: TGTGCCAGCAGTGGTCAGGGCTCCTATAATTCACCCCTCCACTTT. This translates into CASSGQGSYNSPLHF.

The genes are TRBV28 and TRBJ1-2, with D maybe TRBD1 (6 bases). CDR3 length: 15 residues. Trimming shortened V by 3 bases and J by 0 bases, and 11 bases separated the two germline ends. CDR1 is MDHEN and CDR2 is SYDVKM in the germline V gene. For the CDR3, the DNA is TGTGCCAGCAGTTTCACGGACAGAGCTAACTATGGCTACACCTTC. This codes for CASSFTDRANYGYTF.

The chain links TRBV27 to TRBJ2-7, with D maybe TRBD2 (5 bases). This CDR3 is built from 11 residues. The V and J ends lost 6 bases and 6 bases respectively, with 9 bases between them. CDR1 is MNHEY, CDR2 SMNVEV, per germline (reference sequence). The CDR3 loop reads CASSRGVEQYF. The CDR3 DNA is TGTGCCAGCAGCCGGGGTGTCGAGCAGTACTTC.

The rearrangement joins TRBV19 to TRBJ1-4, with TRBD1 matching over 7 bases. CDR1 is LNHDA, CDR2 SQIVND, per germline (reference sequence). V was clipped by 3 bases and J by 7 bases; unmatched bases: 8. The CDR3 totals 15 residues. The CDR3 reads CASSMGDSGGEKLFF. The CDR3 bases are TGTGCCAGTAGTATGGGGGACAGCGGGGGTGAAAAACTGTTTTTT.